This TCR beta chain was identified during a study of brain T cells in children with intractable seizures. General observations from the study: Clones missing pre-surgery may reflect undersampling of that blood sample.

V was pared by 5 bases and J by 1 base, with 16 bases between. Germline CDR1 SGHTA, CDR2 FQGTGA. This CDR3 comprises 16 residues. Repertoires were generated with immunoSEQ multiplex PCR, while TCRdb's copy carries only in-frame clones and drops some. The sample lists tens of thousands of clones, 90% to 95% occurring once. With respect to this clone: Its antigen is currently unknown.

The sequenced cases were selected for having the highest brain T cell transcript signatures. Pre-surgery treatment included at least one anti-epileptic drug. The sequence derives from a boy younger than 18 with focal cortical dysplasia and intractable seizures. The chain couples TRBV7-3 to TRBJ2-3; a possible D gene is TRBD1 (6 bases). Here the sequenced sample was peripheral blood, taken at surgery. The CDR3 is CASSPAQGFGTDTQYF. The CDR3 DNA follows: TGTGCCAGCAGCCCTGCGCAGGGGTTTGGCACAGATACGCAGTATTTT.